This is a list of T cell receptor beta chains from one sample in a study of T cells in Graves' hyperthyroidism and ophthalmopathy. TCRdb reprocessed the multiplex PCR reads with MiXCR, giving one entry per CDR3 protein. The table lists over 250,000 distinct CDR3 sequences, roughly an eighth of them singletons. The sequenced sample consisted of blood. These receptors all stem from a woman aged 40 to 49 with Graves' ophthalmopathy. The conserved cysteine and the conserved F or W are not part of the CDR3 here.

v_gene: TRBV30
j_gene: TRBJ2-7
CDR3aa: AWSKTVYEQY

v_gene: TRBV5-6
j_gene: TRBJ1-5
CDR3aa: ASSLGGSKPQH

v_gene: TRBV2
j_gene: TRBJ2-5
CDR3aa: ASMRHGQEETQY

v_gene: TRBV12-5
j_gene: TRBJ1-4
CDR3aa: ASGLVLQDATNEKLF

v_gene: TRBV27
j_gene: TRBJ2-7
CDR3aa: ASSRLDNSYEQY

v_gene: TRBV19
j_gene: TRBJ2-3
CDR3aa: ARPPAGRCRTTDTQY

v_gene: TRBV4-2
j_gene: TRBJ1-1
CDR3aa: ASSPKTANTEAF

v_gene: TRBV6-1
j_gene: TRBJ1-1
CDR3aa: ASGKTGANTEAF

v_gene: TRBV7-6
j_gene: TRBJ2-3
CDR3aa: ASSPRRQESTDTQY

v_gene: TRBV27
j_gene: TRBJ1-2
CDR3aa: ASRTTGNRDGYT

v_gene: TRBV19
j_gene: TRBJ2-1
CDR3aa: ASSIGLDNEQF

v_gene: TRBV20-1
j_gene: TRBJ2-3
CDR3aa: SARASGSLRATDTQY

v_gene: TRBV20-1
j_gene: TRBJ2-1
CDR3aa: SARPPRGSGDEQF

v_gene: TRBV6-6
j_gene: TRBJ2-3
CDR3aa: ASSDSREGSSTDTQY

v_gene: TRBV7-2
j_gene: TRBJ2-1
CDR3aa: ASSLIRPGAEQF

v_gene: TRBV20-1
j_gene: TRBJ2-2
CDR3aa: SARDRAANTGELF

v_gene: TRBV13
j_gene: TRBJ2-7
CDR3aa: ASSLFQRDYEQY

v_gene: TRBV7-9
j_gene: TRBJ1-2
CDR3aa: ASSSGQGVDGYT

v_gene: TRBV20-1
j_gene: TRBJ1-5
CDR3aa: SATQGSQPQH

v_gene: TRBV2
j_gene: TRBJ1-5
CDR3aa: ASSERYSNQPQH

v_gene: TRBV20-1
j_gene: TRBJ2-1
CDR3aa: SASGASGENEQF

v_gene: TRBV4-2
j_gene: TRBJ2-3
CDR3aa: ASSHDRDSFPSTDTQY

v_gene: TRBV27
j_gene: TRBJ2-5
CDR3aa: ASSLAGIEETQY

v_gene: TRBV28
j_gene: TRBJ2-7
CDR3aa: ASSLFGTSPYEQY

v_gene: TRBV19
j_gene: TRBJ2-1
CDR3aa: ASSMGDPPYAGQF

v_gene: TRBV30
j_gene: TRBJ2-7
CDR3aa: AWTGDSSFEQY

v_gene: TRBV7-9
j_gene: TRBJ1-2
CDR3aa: ASSQLPRIPNYGYT

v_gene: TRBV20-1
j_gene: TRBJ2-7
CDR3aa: SARDVRLAVSYEQY

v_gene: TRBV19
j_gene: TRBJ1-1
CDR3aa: ASSTGLWNTEAF

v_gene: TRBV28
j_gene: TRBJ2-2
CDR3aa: ASRLANTGELF

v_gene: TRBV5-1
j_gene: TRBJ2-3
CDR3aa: ASSSVLGRDTQY

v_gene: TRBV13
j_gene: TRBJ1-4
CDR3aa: ASSLGGRNEKLF

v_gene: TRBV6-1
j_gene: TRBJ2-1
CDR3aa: ASTLGQGGLTEQF

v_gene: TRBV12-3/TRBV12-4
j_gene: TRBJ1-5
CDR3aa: ASSLAEKQPQH

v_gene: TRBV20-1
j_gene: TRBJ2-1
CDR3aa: SATGSYDEQF

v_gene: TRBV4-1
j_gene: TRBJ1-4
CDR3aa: ASSQDWLNRGQTNEKLF

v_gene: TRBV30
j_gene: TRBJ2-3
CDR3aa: AWTLGRGGTDTQY

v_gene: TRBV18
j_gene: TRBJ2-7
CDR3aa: ASSPREYEQY

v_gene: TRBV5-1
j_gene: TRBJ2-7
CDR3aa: ASSIAGQTYEQY

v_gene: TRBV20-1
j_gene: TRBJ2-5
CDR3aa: SAPPSLAGGLETQY

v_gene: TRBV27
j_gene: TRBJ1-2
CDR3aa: ASSLTKGRVYGYT

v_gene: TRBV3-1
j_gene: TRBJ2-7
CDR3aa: ASSQGKVYEQY

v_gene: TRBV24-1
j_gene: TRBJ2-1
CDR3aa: ATSDLPGGGSSHKHNEQF

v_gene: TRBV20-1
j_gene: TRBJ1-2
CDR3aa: SVPLQGAIGYT

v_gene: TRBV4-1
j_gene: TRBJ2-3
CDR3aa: ASSQGERDADTQY

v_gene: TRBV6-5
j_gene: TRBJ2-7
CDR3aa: ASSYRTLAGGFNEQY